The present entry profiles one TCR beta chain with its context. Its target is unknown. Repertoires were generated with immunoSEQ multiplex PCR, while TCRdb's copy carries only in-frame clones and drops some. Counted here are about 95,000 clones, over 75% occurring once; the ten biggest clones make up roughly 3.8%. Trimming took 2 bases from V and 7 from J; bases not matched to a gene: 12. Germline values: CDR1 WSHSY, CDR2 SAAADI. CDR3 length: 16 amino acids. The sample comes from a study of OX40 agonist ivuxolimab in advanced cancers. About the study: Ivuxolimab, which is an agonistic anti-OX40 (CD134) antibody, was administered to the patients. Patients were treated with intravenous ivuxolimab, dosed at 0.01 to 10 mg/kg and infused every 2 weeks. Hepatocellular carcinoma, melanoma, renal cell or head and neck cancer occurred in dose-escalation patients.

Study outcomes and limitations: Compared with CD4+, CD8+ T cells on average had more expanded clones.

The V gene is TRBV10-2, the J gene TRBJ1-1, with TRBD1 matching 8 bases. This TCR was sampled from an adult with an advanced solid tumor such as melanoma, head and neck, liver or kidney cancer. The input for sequencing was CD4+ or CD8+ T cells sorted from blood, taken in a trial of the OX40 agonist ivuxolimab. This CDR3 reads CASSENFGTGFGEAFF. DNA for the CDR3: TGCGCCAGCAGTGAGAATTTCGGGACAGGCTTCGGTGAAGCTTTCTTT.